Listed below are T cell receptor beta chains from one sample, sequenced in a study of early T cells in non-severe SARS-CoV-2 infection. Using its own MiXCR run on the 5' RACE reads, TCRdb lists one record per CDR3 protein. The sample contains roughly 56,000 distinct CDR3 sequences, over 12% of which appear only once. The sample in question was whole blood, obtained at baseline. These receptors all come from an adult who was a healthcare worker with PCR-confirmed SARS-CoV-2 infection or an uninfected control (not recorded which). The CDR3 runs from the conserved cysteine through the conserved F or W. The order of the fields is V gene, D gene, J gene, CDR3 protein. The D gene is left open where the match is weak.

v_call: TRBV12-3/TRBV12-4; d_call: TRBD1; j_call: TRBJ1-1; cdr3_aa: CASTQGGGDTEAFF
v_call: TRBV11-2; d_call: .; j_call: TRBJ2-3; cdr3_aa: CASSLAGDDTQYF
v_call: TRBV28; d_call: .; j_call: TRBJ1-2; cdr3_aa: CASMGLKDGYTF
v_call: TRBV29-1; d_call: TRBD2; j_call: TRBJ2-3; cdr3_aa: CSVPGLGADTQYF
v_call: TRBV18; d_call: .; j_call: TRBJ1-1; cdr3_aa: CASSPFEGITEAFF
v_call: TRBV28; d_call: TRBD2; j_call: TRBJ2-1; cdr3_aa: CASSLPDPSGSTNEQFF
v_call: TRBV30; d_call: TRBD2; j_call: TRBJ2-3; cdr3_aa: CAPQGSGGELDTQYF
v_call: TRBV7-2; d_call: TRBD1; j_call: TRBJ2-7; cdr3_aa: CASSPDGQGSYEQYF
v_call: TRBV29-1; d_call: .; j_call: TRBJ2-3; cdr3_aa: CSVERQLTDTQYF
v_call: TRBV2; d_call: .; j_call: TRBJ2-2; cdr3_aa: CASSRDTGELFF
v_call: TRBV11-2; d_call: .; j_call: TRBJ2-3; cdr3_aa: CASSTGGPDTQYF
v_call: TRBV7-8; d_call: TRBD1; j_call: TRBJ2-1; cdr3_aa: CASRPGTGIYNEQFF